The clone carrying this T cell receptor (beta chain) was seen only a few times. Its target is not known. PBMCs were stained for CD3, CD4 and CD8, and CD4+ and CD8+ T cells were sorted. V was pared by 5 bases and J by 4 bases, with 15 bases between. This CDR3 has 15 amino acids. Germline V gives CDR1 MNHNY, CDR2 SVGAGI (reference sequence). These data are taken from a study of CD8+ T cells in alopecia areata. General study points: The study found higher clonality in lesional than normal scalp, especially in alopecia totalis/universalis.

Isolated RNA was reverse transcribed into cDNA used as the sequencing template. Method: immunoSEQ multiplex PCR; TCRdb's copy keeps in-frame clones and lacks some. The top ten hold around 1.2% of the sample, which has hundreds of thousands of clones, roughly two thirds seen once. The chain employs TRBV6-6 and TRBJ2-1; the D gene is possibly TRBD1 (5 bases). This sample comprised CD4+ T cells sorted from blood, obtained at week 0. This TCR came from a human donor with alopecia areata. The CDR3 bases are TGTGCCAGCAGTGGGGCTGTTCTCGTGTACAATGAGCAGTTCTTC. Translated, it gives CASSGAVLVYNEQFF.